This paragraph covers one TCR beta chain sequence. Its specificity is not known. This specimen belongs to a study of response to subunit inactivated influenza vaccine. This CDR3 is 14 amino acids long. Germline V gene lookup returns CDR1 ENHRY and CDR2 SYGVKD. V was pared by 3 bases and J by 5 bases, with 5 bases of the junction left unmatched. TCRdb fed the RT-PCR reads into MiXCR, producing one record per CDR3 protein. The data hold hundreds of thousands of distinct CDR3 sequences, with roughly 15% observed a single time. Study-level points and caveats: After each seasonal influenza vaccination, few new T cells are recruited, the authors suggested.

The TCR sequence derives from a man aged 45-65 years who received an inactivated influenza vaccine. Sample: PBMCs from blood, taken approximately 15 days before vaccination. This sequence joins TRBV10-3 and TRBJ2-5, with TRBD2 matching 8 bases. CDR3 residues: CAISEREGLETQYF. The CDR3 nucleotides are TGTGCCATCAGTGAACGGGAGGGCCTGGAGACCCAGTACTTC.